The rows below give T cell receptor beta chains drawn from one sample of a study of regulatory and conventional T cells in RAG deficiency. Assay used: immunoSEQ multiplex PCR; TCRdb lists only in-frame clones, some missing. The table records over a thousand clones, about 77% of them present only once. Sequencing used CD4+ effector T cells sorted from blood. These receptors were obtained from a human donor with RAG deficiency presenting as severe combined immunodeficiency. The CDR3 runs from the conserved cysteine through the conserved F or W. Each record gives: clone size, J gene, D gene, V gene, CDR3 protein, CDR3 DNA. The D gene is left open where the match is weak. Only part of the rows carry a size: once, few, many, or a class if the clone is expanded.

>NA|TRBJ1-1|NA|TRBV14
CASSQNTEAFF
TGTGCCAGCAGCCAGAACACTGAAGCTTTCTTT
>few|TRBJ2-1|TRBD2|TRBV7-9
CASSLFPRAGGFNEQFF
TGTGCCAGCAGCTTATTCCCACGAGCGGGGGGTTTCAATGAGCAGTTCTTC
>few|TRBJ2-7|NA|TRBV6-5
CASSYGWRGYSYEQYF
TGTGCCAGCAGTTACGGCTGGCGGGGTTACTCCTACGAGCAGTACTTC
>NA|TRBJ2-3|TRBD2|TRBV10-3
CAINQLAGGPDTQYF
TGTGCCATTAACCAGCTAGCGGGAGGGCCAGATACGCAGTATTTT
>few|TRBJ1-2|NA|TRBV7-9
CASSDLGGYTF
TGTGCCAGCAGCGACCTAGGAGGCTACACCTTC
>once|TRBJ1-5|NA|TRBV7-2
CASSLRQVNQPQHF
TGTGCCAGCAGCTTGAGGCAGGTCAATCAGCCCCAGCATTTT
>NA|TRBJ2-7|NA|TRBV9
CASSPGTQPYEQYF
TGTGCCAGCAGCCCCGGGACGCAACCCTACGAGCAGTACTTC
>NA|TRBJ2-7|NA|TRBV6-1
CASSRTVSSYEQYF
TGTGCCAGCAGCCGGACAGTTAGCTCCTACGAGCAGTACTTC
>NA|TRBJ1-5|NA|TRBV5-6
CASSFYTGSHQPQHF
TGTGCCAGCAGTTTTTATACAGGGAGCCATCAGCCCCAGCATTTT
>few|TRBJ2-3|NA|TRBV5-1
CASSPASTDTQYF
TGCGCCAGCAGCCCAGCTAGCACAGATACGCAGTATTTT
>NA|TRBJ1-1|NA|TRBV27
CASKLQGFTEAFF
TGTGCCAGCAAACTACAGGGCTTCACTGAAGCTTTCTTT
>NA|TRBJ2-3|TRBD1|TRBV5-6
CASSLQGPSTDTQYF
TGTGCCAGCAGCCTACAGGGGCCTAGCACAGATACGCAGTATTTT
>NA|TRBJ1-1|NA|TRBV2
CASSPRNTEAFF
TGTGCCAGCAGTCCCCGCAACACTGAAGCTTTCTTT
>NA|TRBJ1-1|NA|TRBV5-6
CASSFGPNTEAFF
TGTGCCAGCAGCTTCGGGCCGAACACTGAAGCTTTCTTT
>NA|TRBJ1-4|NA|TRBV4-2
CASSQVRGILEKLFF
TGTGCCAGCAGCCAAGTTAGGGGGATTCTGGAAAAACTGTTTTTT
>NA|TRBJ2-5|NA|TRBV5-1
CASSLMQETQYF
TGCGCCAGCAGCTTAATGCAAGAGACCCAGTACTTC
>NA|TRBJ2-1|NA|TRBV7-8
CASSLLAEQFF
TGTGCCAGCAGCTTACTAGCTGAGCAGTTCTTC
>NA|TRBJ1-2|TRBD1|TRBV6-1
CASSEIRDSGYTF
TGTGCCAGCAGTGAAATCCGGGACAGTGGCTACACCTTC
>NA|TRBJ1-1|TRBD1|TRBV6-5
CASSGDRGWSTEAFF
TGTGCCAGCAGTGGGGACAGGGGATGGAGCACTGAAGCTTTCTTT
>NA|TRBJ2-7|NA|TRBV6-5
CASSYTGGISYEQYF
TGTGCCAGCAGTTATACTGGCGGTATCTCCTACGAGCAGTACTTC
>NA|TRBJ1-5|TRBD1|TRBV7-2
CASTLPGQIFSQPQHF
TGTGCCAGCACTCTACCGGGACAGATTTTTTCTCAGCCCCAGCATTTT
>NA|TRBJ2-7|TRBD2|TRBV6-5
CASSYRRGGLEQYF
TGTGCCAGCAGTTACCGGCGGGGGGGGCTCGAGCAGTACTTC
>NA|TRBJ1-1|NA|TRBV10-2
CASRGTRDRSNTGAFF
TGCGCCAGCAGGGGGACCCGGGACCGAAGTAACACTGGAGCTTTCTTT
>NA|TRBJ1-5|NA|TRBV7-2
CASSLEPGPTFHGQHF
TGTGCCAGCAGCTTAGAGCCGGGACCGACCTTTCACGGCCAGCATTTT
>NA|TRBJ1-2|NA|TRBV6-4
CASSESYSRGKTYGYTF
TGTGCCAGCAGTGAATCATACTCACGTGGAAAGACCTATGGCTACACCTTC
>NA|TRBJ1-5|NA|TRBV18
CASSPSGLANQPQHF
TGTGCCAGCTCACCATCAGGGTTGGCCAATCAGCCCCAGCATTTT
>NA|TRBJ2-3|NA|TRBV6-4
CASSDSRGDTQYF
TGTGCCAGCAGTGACTCGAGGGGAGATACGCAGTATTTT
>NA|TRBJ2-5|TRBD2|TRBV4-3
CASSQREGETQYF
TGCGCCAGCAGCCAAAGGGAGGGGGAGACCCAGTACTTC
>NA|TRBJ1-1|NA|TRBV4-2
CATKQGSEAFF
TGTGCCACTAAACAGGGCTCTGAAGCTTTCTTT
>NA|TRBJ1-2|TRBD1|TRBV5-1
CASSLDRGGYGYTF
TGCGCCAGCAGCTTGGACAGGGGGGGCTATGGCTACACCTTC
>NA|TRBJ2-1|TRBD2|TRBV28
CASIPGWGAGAPTNEQFF
TGTGCCAGCATCCCCGGTTGGGGAGCGGGAGCCCCTACCAATGAGCAGTTCTTC